This T cell receptor beta chain was recovered during a study of cytomegalovirus exposure and HLA in healthy donors. The CDR3 is 13 residues long. V lost 8 bases to trimming and J lost 0 bases, with 11 bases between them. Germline V gives CDR1 LNHDA, CDR2 SQIVND (reference sequence). Use of 60 Vbeta and 13 Jbeta primers characterized the PCR. Data came from immunoSEQ multiplex PCR; TCRdb stores just in-frame clones and leaves some out. Of about 170,000 clones listed, roughly four fifths are singletons. Sequencing was performed on PBMCs. The chain joins TRBV19 to TRBJ2-7, with D possibly being TRBD1 (5 bases). The TCR comes from a man aged 18 to 29 in good health and CMV-seronegative. CDR3 in amino acids: CASSRTHSYEQYF. The CDR3 coding sequence is TGTGCCAGTTCCCGGACACACTCCTACGAGCAGTACTTC.